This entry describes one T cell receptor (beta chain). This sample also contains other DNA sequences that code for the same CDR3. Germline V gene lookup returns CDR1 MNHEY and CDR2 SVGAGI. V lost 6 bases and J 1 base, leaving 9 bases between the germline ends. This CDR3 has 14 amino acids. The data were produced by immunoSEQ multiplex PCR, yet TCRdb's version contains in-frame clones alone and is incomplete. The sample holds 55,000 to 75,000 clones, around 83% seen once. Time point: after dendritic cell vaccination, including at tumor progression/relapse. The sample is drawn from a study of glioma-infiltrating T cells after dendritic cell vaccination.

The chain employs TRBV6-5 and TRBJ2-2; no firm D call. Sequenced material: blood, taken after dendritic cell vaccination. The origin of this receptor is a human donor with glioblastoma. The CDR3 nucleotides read TGTGCCAGCAGAACAGAATTGAACACCGGGGAGCTGTTTTTT. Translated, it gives CASRTELNTGELFF.